This TCR beta chain comes out of a study of neurological immune-mediated disorders. Using its own MiXCR run on the 5' RACE reads, TCRdb lists one record per CDR3 protein. Here the sample spans approximately 44,000 distinct CDR3 sequences, about 5% being singletons. This clonotype showed up many times. V dropped 10 bases and J dropped 4 bases, with 12 bases sitting between them. This CDR3 contains 11 residues. Per the germline V gene, CDR1 is SGDLS and CDR2 is YYNGEE. The sequencing sample was made of CD4+ T cells from blood. The clonotype originates from a woman between 18 and 29 years old with multiple sclerosis. The chain couples TRBV9 to TRBJ2-7; D ambiguous. As DNA, the CDR3 is TGTGCCGACACCCGGAAGTACGAGCAGTACGTC. Encoded protein: CADTRKYEQYV.